This TCR beta chain was obtained from a study of cytomegalovirus exposure and HLA in healthy donors. Overall study results and limits: Of the V segments, some could not be distinguished, including TRBV6-2 and TRBV6-3, and were excluded.

Concerning this clone: Its antigen is unidentified.

The CDR3 spans 15 residues. The V gene's germline CDR1 is SGHNT and CDR2 YYREEE (reference sequence). V lost 4 bases and J 7 bases, leaving 18 bases between the germline ends. The PCR was carried out with 60 Vbeta primers and 13 Jbeta primers. Method: immunoSEQ multiplex PCR; TCRdb's copy keeps in-frame clones and lacks some. The sample records about 98,000 clones, approximately 79% being singletons. The source is a male donor in good health and CMV-seronegative. Sequencing was performed on PBMCs. The chain combines TRBV5-4 with TRBJ2-1; D perhaps matches TRBD2 (6 bases). The CDR3 sequence is CASSPRGYGENEQFF. CDR3 nucleotides: TGTGCCAGCAGCCCGCGGGGTTATGGGGAGAATGAGCAGTTCTTC.